This T cell receptor beta chain was sequenced for a study of control samples from healthy donors and cancer patients. CDR3 length: 15 residues. Germline V gene sequence: CDR1 SEHNR, CDR2 FQNEAQ (reference sequence). The ends were cut back, 5 bases at V and 1 base at J, with 14 bases in the middle. Sequenced by immunoSEQ multiplex PCR; TCRdb stores in-frame clones only, minus some. Of about 120,000 clones in the sample, approximately 87% are singletons; the top ten hold around 10%. This sequence joins TRBV7-9 and TRBJ2-5; a weak D match, TRBD2 (6 bases). This sequence originates from a young man in good health. Sequenced material: blood. The CDR3 DNA reads TGTGCCAGCAGCCGCGACGGGGGTTTCCAAGAGACCCAGTACTTC. This sequence encodes CASSRDGGFQETQYF. Drawing the rest from reference TRBV7-9 and TRBJ2-5, the complete variable domain is DTGVSQNPRHKITKRGQNVTFRCDPISEHNRLYWYRQTLGQGPEFLTYFQNEAQLEKSRLLSDRFSAERPKGSFSTLEIQRTEQGDSAMYLCASSRDGGFQETQYFGPGTRLLVL.